A single sample is the source of the 2 T cell receptor beta chains below, sequenced in a study of blood T cell repertoires in COVID-19. Produced via immunoSEQ multiplex PCR; TCRdb's table is partial and in-frame only. The sample records over 150,000 clones, roughly 81% being singletons. The source material was peripheral blood. The receptors here all came from a woman aged 55-69 years with COVID-19, enrolled during active disease.

This chain links TRBV27 with TRBJ1-2, with D tentatively TRBD1 (6 bases). Trimming shortened V by 6 bases and J by 1 base, and 12 bases separated the two germline ends. The germline gives CDR1 MNHEY, CDR2 SMNVEV (reference sequence). The CDR3 runs to 14 residues. The chain's CDR3 is CASSPKGGNYGYTF. CDR3 bases: TGTGCCAGCAGCCCAAAAGGGGGTAACTATGGCTACACCTTC.

This sequence joins TRBV2 and TRBJ2-1; tentatively, D is TRBD1 (5 bases). V lost 4 bases and J 5 bases, leaving 15 bases between the germline ends. Germline CDR1 and CDR2: SNHLY and FYNNEI. The CDR3 covers 15 residues. The CDR3 sequence is CASSAGRVMDNEQFF. The CDR3 nucleotides read TGTGCCAGCAGTGCCGGCAGGGTAATGGACAATGAGCAGTTCTTC.